One sample yielded the 25 T cell receptor beta chains listed below, sequenced in a study of blood T cell repertoires in COVID-19. TCRdb's copy holds only in-frame clones and misses some; the assay was immunoSEQ multiplex PCR. This sample has a few hundred thousand clones, with 82% found just once. Sequenced: peripheral blood. The receptors stem from a woman younger than 35 with acute or convalescent COVID-19.

V is TRBV6-1 and J is TRBJ1-4, with 8 bases lining up with TRBD1. This CDR3 comprises 15 residues. Looked up from germline, CDR1 is MNHNS and CDR2 is SASEGT. V lost 0 bases to trimming and J lost 3 bases; unmatched junction nucleotides: 0. The CDR3 DNA is TGTGCCAGCAGTGAAGCGGGACAGGCTAATGAAAAACTGTTTTTT. Amino acid sequence: CASSEAGQANEKLFF.

The gene calls are TRBV12-2 and TRBJ2-1; the D segment call TRBD1 is taken from the table without a DNA check. TRBV12-2 is flagged as a pseudogene. This CDR3 spans 15 amino acids. Here the CDR3 DNA reads TGTGCAAGTCGCCCCGGTGTGGGGGCACAACGAGGGCAGTTCTTC. This gives the protein CASRPGVGAQRGQFF.

The chain joins TRBV11-3 to TRBJ2-2; D is unclear. The CDR3 is 14 residues long. V shed 1 base and J shed 6 bases, with 9 bases lying between them. CDR1 and CDR2 (germline): SGHNT, YENEEA. In DNA form, the CDR3 reads TGTGCCAGCAGCTTAGGGTCCCGGGCCGGGGAGCTGTTTTTT. Amino acid sequence: CASSLGSRAGELFF.

This chain joins TRBV2 and TRBJ2-7; tentatively, D is TRBD1 (6 bases). Per the germline V gene, CDR1 is SNHLY and CDR2 is FYNNEI. Trimming took 3 bases from V and 5 from J, leaving 14 bases between them. CDR3 length: 14 amino acids. The CDR3 bases are TGTGCCAGCAGTGACCCAGGGGAACATGACGAGCAGTACTTC. The encoded protein is CASSDPGEHDEQYF.

The V and J genes are TRBV7-3 and TRBJ2-1; the match to TRBD2 covers 12 bases. Germline-derived CDR1 and CDR2 are SGHTA and FQGTGA. The CDR3 is 16 amino acids. Trimming at V came to 1 base and at J to 9 bases, leaving 7 bases not matched to a gene. The CDR3 region has the DNA TGTGCCAGCAGCTTAAATCCTAGCGGGAGGGGTCTTGAGCAGTTCTTC. Protein sequence: CASSLNPSGRGLEQFF.

This clone was counted a few times. V usage is TRBV18 and J usage is TRBJ1-2; the match to TRBD1 covers 7 bases. The CDR3 is 15 amino acids. Losses at the gene ends were 3 bases for V and 6 bases for J; bases not matched to a gene: 10. Germline CDR1 reads KGHSH; CDR2 reads LQKENI. The CDR3 bases are TGTGCCAGCTCACCCACGACAGGGAGGAAGAATGGCTACACCTTC. Translated: CASSPTTGRKNGYTF.

The rearrangement joins TRBV7-9 to TRBJ2-1, with TRBD1 matching over 8 bases. CDR1 and CDR2 from the germline V gene are SEHNR and FQNEAQ (reference sequence). V lost 5 bases to trimming and J lost 7 bases; unmatched junction nucleotides: 7. The CDR3 is made up of 14 amino acids. The CDR3 spells CASSRQGNLNEQFF. Here the CDR3 DNA reads TGTGCCAGCAGCCGACAGGGGAACCTAAATGAGCAGTTCTTC.

The chain links TRBV27 to TRBJ2-2, with a tentative D call TRBD2 (6 bases). Germline CDR1 reads MNHEY; CDR2 reads SMNVEV (reference sequence). The CDR3 length is 15 residues. V shed 6 bases and J shed 3 bases, with 14 bases lying between them. The CDR3 DNA reads TGTGCCAGCAGGAAGGGGTTAGCGGACACCGGGGAGCTGTTTTTT. Protein sequence: CASRKGLADTGELFF.

About this clone: One junction end disagrees with the germline gene, perhaps due to a read error. This rearrangement joins TRBV6-2 or TRBV6-3 to TRBJ2-1; 7 positions agree with TRBD1. This CDR3 region has 12 residues. Germline V gene lookup returns CDR1 MNHEY and CDR2 SVGEGT. The CDR3 reads CASSYLLQGLLF. CDR3 nucleotides: TGTGCCAGCAGTTACTTGTTACAGGGGTTGCTCTTC.

This chain joins TRBV5-1 and TRBJ2-1, with TRBD2 as a possible D gene (6 bases). V lost 0 bases and J 1 base, leaving 8 bases between the germline ends. This CDR3 region has 15 residues. CDR1 is SGHRS, CDR2 YFSETQ, per germline. CDR3 in DNA: TGCGCCAGCAGCTTGGCCAGCGGGTCCTACAATGAGCAGTTCTTC. It specifies CASSLASGSYNEQFF.

This clone has only one observation. This chain joins TRBV10-3 and TRBJ2-7, with 13 positions matching TRBD2. The germline CDR1 and CDR2 sequences are ENHRY and SYGVKD. The CDR3 is made up of 14 amino acids. The trim removed 4 bases at V and 3 bases at J, leaving 0 bases unmatched. CDR3 nucleotides: TGTGCCATCAGTGGGACTAGCGGGAGCTACGAGCAGTACTTC. The encoded protein is CAISGTSGSYEQYF.

J is TRBJ1-1 and V is TRBV29-1; tentatively, D is TRBD1 (6 bases). The CDR3 has 13 residues. Per the germline V gene, CDR1 is SQVTM and CDR2 is ANQGSEA. V lost 7 bases and J 3 bases, leaving 15 bases between the germline ends. The CDR3 DNA reads as TGCAGCGCCCGGACAGCGGGGGACACTGAAGCTTTCTTT. The encoded protein is CSARTAGDTEAFF.

Here the CDR3 reads CATSDPGTSSNNEQFF. The CDR3 nucleotides are TGTGCCACCAGTGATCCCGGGACTAGTTCCAACAATGAGCAGTTCTTC. V usage is TRBV24-1 and J usage is TRBJ2-1; 8 bases are a match to TRBD2. V shed 3 bases and J 5 bases; nucleotides not matched to a gene: 8. The germline V gene has CDR1 KGHDR and CDR2 SFDVKD. This CDR3 contains 16 residues.

This clone was seen a few times. The CDR3, as DNA: TGCAGCGTTGAGGACAGAAAAAACTATGGCTACACCTTC. It translates to CSVEDRKNYGYTF. J is TRBJ1-2 and V is TRBV29-1; D is possibly TRBD1 (6 bases). Germline CDR1 SQVTM, CDR2 ANQGSEA. CDR3 length equals 13 residues. Trimming shortened V by 3 bases and J by 2 bases, and 10 bases separated the two germline ends.

This clone was seen only a few times. This rearrangement joins TRBV6-2 or TRBV6-3 to TRBJ1-1; TRBD1 is a possible D gene (5 bases). Trimming left V 2 bases short and J 6 bases short, with 13 bases between. CDR1 is MNHEY and CDR2 is SVGEGT in the germline V gene. The CDR3 length is 14 residues. CDR3 residues: CASSYNSGVPEAFF. The CDR3, as DNA: TGTGCCAGCAGTTACAATTCGGGGGTCCCTGAAGCTTTCTTT.

The sample holds one count of this clone. The V gene is TRBV4-3, the J gene TRBJ1-2; D is ambiguous. Trimming pared 0 bases from V and 8 bases from J, leaving 13 bases between. Germline lookup yields CDR1 LGHNA and CDR2 YSLEER. The CDR3 is 14 residues long. CDR3 bases: TGCGCCAGCAGCCAAGAGTTGGCGGATTACGGCTACACCTTC. Residues: CASSQELADYGYTF.

The gene calls are TRBV28 and TRBJ2-3, with 8 bases aligning to TRBD2. The junction had 4 bases not matched to a gene; V was cut back by 5 bases and J by 0 bases. From germline, CDR1 is MDHEN and CDR2 SYDVKM. The CDR3 loop spans 15 amino acids. The DNA for the CDR3 is TGTGCCAGCAGTACAGCGGGGGCTAGCACAGATACGCAGTATTTT. This codes for CASSTAGASTDTQYF.

This clone was seen only once. The chain carries TRBV28 and TRBJ1-2; 7 nucleotides line up with TRBD1. J was trimmed by 4 bases and V by 6 bases; bases with no gene match: 2. Looked up from germline, CDR1 is MDHEN and CDR2 is SYDVKM. The CDR3 consists of 12 residues. The CDR3, as DNA: TGTGCCAGCAGCGACAGGGCCTATGGCTACACCTTC. Translating it yields CASSDRAYGYTF.

The chain links TRBV4-3 to TRBJ2-1; TRBD2 matches at 13 bases. The germline CDR1 and CDR2 sequences are LGHNA and YSLEER. V gave up 0 bases and J gave up 7 bases; unmatched junction bases: 9. The CDR3 runs to 18 residues. CDR3: CASSQDRTGTSGTNEQFF. CDR3 DNA: TGCGCCAGCAGCCAAGATAGAACCGGGACTAGCGGGACGAATGAGCAGTTCTTC.

As DNA, the CDR3 is TGTGCCAGCAGCTTAGAGAATAGGGGGCGCGAGCAGTACTTC. It specifies CASSLENRGREQYF. The chain couples TRBV11-2 to TRBJ2-7, with 7 positions matching TRBD1. CDR1 and CDR2 (germline): SGHAT, FQNNGV. This CDR3 has 14 amino acids. Trimming removed 0 bases from V and 6 bases from J; junction bases left unmatched: 5.

The rearrangement links TRBV7-2 to TRBJ1-1; tentatively, D is TRBD1 (6 bases). The germline gives CDR1 SGHTA, CDR2 FQGNSA. V lost 11 bases, J lost 0 bases, and 16 bases lay in between. The CDR3 extends over 14 amino acids. The CDR3 DNA follows: TGTGCCGGGAAGGACAGCTACATGAACACTGAAGCTTTCTTT. It encodes CAGKDSYMNTEAFF. The variable domain in full, with the rest retrieved from reference TRBV7-2 and TRBJ1-1, is GAGVSQSPSNKVTEKGKDVELRCDPISGHTALYWYRQSLGQGLEFLIYFQGNSAPDKSGLPSDRFSAERTGGSVSTLTIQRTQQEDSAVYLCAGKDSYMNTEAFFGQGTRLTVV.

The table lists this clone with a few counts. This chain uses TRBV3-1 (or the pseudogene TRBV3-2) with TRBJ2-7; D might be TRBD1 (7 bases). V lost 7 bases and J 7 bases, leaving 17 bases between the germline ends. The CDR3 has 13 residues. CDR1 LGHDT and CDR2 YNNKEL come from the germline V gene (reference sequence). The CDR3 reads CASTFTGAGEQYF. DNA for the CDR3: TGTGCCAGCACCTTCACAGGGGCGGGAGAGCAGTACTTC.

The J gene is TRBJ1-2, the V gene TRBV5-5; D uncertain. Deletions cut 0 bases from V and 2 bases from J, with 11 bases between. In germline, CDR1 is SGHKS, CDR2 YYEKEE (reference sequence). This CDR3 is built from 15 residues. As DNA, the CDR3 is TGTGCCAGCAGCTTGGATGGCAGAACAAACTATGGCTACACCTTC. As protein: CASSLDGRTNYGYTF.

Written as DNA, the CDR3 is TGTGCCAGCCAAACGACAGGGGGCTACTCTGGAAACACCATATATTTT. Its protein is CASQTTGGYSGNTIYF. The chain uses TRBV18 and TRBJ1-3, with 10 bases that match TRBD1. J was trimmed by 0 bases and V by 8 bases; bases with no gene match: 7. The CDR3 extends over 16 amino acids. CDR1 is KGHSH and CDR2 is LQKENI in the germline V gene. The entire variable domain, with the rest obtained from reference TRBV18 and TRBJ1-3, is as follows: NAGVMQNPRHLVRRRGQEARLRCSPMKGHSHVYWYRQLPEEGLKFMVYLQKENIIDESGMPKERFSAEFPKEGPSILRIQQVVRGDSAAYFCASQTTGGYSGNTIYFGEGSWLTVV.

The CDR3 sequence is CAWSGTSGKYEQYF. In nucleotides, the CDR3 is TGTGCCTGGAGCGGGACTAGCGGAAAATACGAGCAGTACTTC. The chain carries TRBV30 and TRBJ2-7; 11 bases line up with TRBD2. The CDR3 covers 14 residues. V trimming: 3 bases; J trimming: 4 bases; junction bases outside the gene matches: 5. Germline values: CDR1 GTSNPN, CDR2 SVGIG (reference sequence).